Below, 27 T cell receptor beta chains from the same sample are listed, as sequenced in a study of blood T cell repertoires in COVID-19. Only in-frame clones appear in the TCRdb table, and some are missing; sequencing was by immunoSEQ multiplex PCR. This table has 95,000 to 150,000 clones, around 81% appearing once. The sequencing input was peripheral blood. Receptors originate from a man aged 25 to 45 with COVID-19, enrolled during active disease.

V gene TRBV29-1 combines with J gene TRBJ2-2; 8 bases map to TRBD1. The CDR3 runs 13 residues. In germline, CDR1 is SQVTM, CDR2 ANQGSEA. In DNA, the CDR3 is TGCATCGTCGGACAGGGAACAGGCGGGGAGCTGTTTTTT. It is translated as CIVGQGTGGELFF.

The rearrangement uses TRBV5-4 and TRBJ1-4; D possibly corresponds to TRBD1 (5 bases). Germline V gives CDR1 SGHNT, CDR2 YYREEE (reference sequence). CDR3 length equals 16 residues. V lost 2 bases and J lost 0, with 11 bases in between. CDR3 residues: CASSFFTGATNEKLFF. The CDR3 DNA reads TGTGCCAGCAGCTTCTTTACAGGAGCAACTAATGAAAAACTGTTTTTT.

The chain is built from TRBV19 and TRBJ2-7; D is perhaps TRBD1 (6 bases). Per germline, CDR1 LNHDA and CDR2 SQIVND (reference sequence). V was cut by 8 bases and J by 3 bases, with 17 bases left in between. This CDR3 has 14 residues. The CDR3 nucleotides read TGTGCCAGTTCCCTGGGGGCCGTGGGCTACGAGCAGTACTTC. Its translation is CASSLGAVGYEQYF.

The rearrangement joins TRBV19 to TRBJ2-3, with a possible D match to TRBD2 (6 bases). V lost 6 bases to trimming and J lost 0 bases, with 16 bases between them. CDR1 LNHDA and CDR2 SQIVND come from the germline V gene (reference sequence). This CDR3 is 16 amino acids long. The CDR3 DNA reads TGTGCCAGTAGCAGGGACTTTGTATCTAGCACAGATACGCAGTATTTT. This translates into CASSRDFVSSTDTQYF.

The chain joins TRBV5-1 to TRBJ2-1; TRBD2 is a possible D gene (6 bases). V lost 0 bases and J 9 bases, leaving 13 bases between the germline ends. The CDR3 extends over 14 amino acids. Germline CDR1 SGHRS, CDR2 YFSETQ. In DNA form, the CDR3 reads TGCGCCAGCAGCTTGGCCCCAACTAGCTTTGAGCAGTTCTTC. Its translation is CASSLAPTSFEQFF.

CDR3 DNA sequence: TGTGCCAGCAGCGTAGGGGTGGACAAGTACAATGAGCAGTTCTTC. Amino acid sequence: CASSVGVDKYNEQFF. The chain links TRBV9 to TRBJ2-1; perhaps TRBD1 as D (5 bases). Germline V gives CDR1 SGDLS, CDR2 YYNGEE. This CDR3 comprises 15 residues. V lost 0 bases and J lost 4, with 11 bases in between.

To note about this clone: This sample also contains other DNA sequences that code for the same CDR3. CDR3 DNA sequence: TGTGCCAGCAGCTTAGCGGGGGGCTCTGGAAACACCATATATTTT. It is translated as CASSLAGGSGNTIYF. This chain links TRBV7-2 with TRBJ1-3; weak D call: TRBD1 (5 bases). The CDR3 spans 15 residues. V dropped 0 bases and J dropped 0 bases, with 6 bases sitting between them. Germline V gives CDR1 SGHTA, CDR2 FQGNSA.

This clone showed up many times. The chain has TRBV28 and TRBJ2-3, with 10 nucleotides matching TRBD2. The CDR3 extends over 19 amino acids. CDR1 and CDR2 (germline): MDHEN, SYDVKM. Germline trimming cut 3 bases from V and 1 base from J; bases unmatched to any gene: 13. The CDR3 bases are TGTGCCAGCAGTTTTTACGAGCGGGAGGGCCTTCCGGGCACAGATACGCAGTATTTT. It codes for CASSFYEREGLPGTDTQYF.

The chain has TRBV5-1 and TRBJ2-6, with 10 nucleotides matching TRBD2. The V gene end was trimmed by 2 bases and the J gene end by 4 bases; junction bases not matched to a gene: 9. Germline CDR1 and CDR2: SGHRS and YFSETQ. The CDR3 runs 18 residues. The CDR3 sequence is CASSLFSGGSEGANVLTF. DNA of the CDR3: TGCGCCAGCAGCTTATTTAGCGGGGGGAGCGAAGGGGCCAACGTCCTGACTTTC.

The V and J genes are TRBV4-1 and TRBJ2-5; maybe TRBD1 (5 bases). The CDR3 length is 13 residues. Trimming removed 1 base from V and 5 bases from J, with 8 bases in between. CDR1 and CDR2 from the germline V gene are MGHRA and YSYEKL. The CDR3 DNA follows: TGCGCCAGCAGCCAAGGCCACAGGGAGACCCAGTACTTC. It specifies CASSQGHRETQYF.

This chain joins TRBV21-1 and TRBJ2-7; TRBD1, the D gene given by the table, was not confirmed from the DNA. TRBV21-1 is noted as a pseudogene. The CDR3 contains 15 residues. This CDR3 is CASRAHDRNSYEQYF. The CDR3 DNA follows: TGTGCCAGCAGAGCCCACGACAGAAACTCCTACGAGCAGTACTTC.

The V call is TRBV7-2, the J call TRBJ2-7; a possible D gene is TRBD2 (6 bases). In germline, CDR1 is SGHTA, CDR2 FQGNSA. Trimming removed 5 bases at V and 3 bases at J, with 14 bases between. The CDR3 contains 14 residues. Written as DNA, the CDR3 is TGTGCCAGCAGCGAGGCGGCGGGATTCTACGAGCAGTACTTC. Translated, it gives CASSEAAGFYEQYF.

This chain joins TRBV28 and TRBJ1-1; D possibly corresponds to TRBD1 (5 bases). Germline V gene data show CDR1 as MDHEN and CDR2 as SYDVKM. The CDR3 is 15 amino acids. V was cut by 3 bases and J by 7 bases, with 18 bases left in between. As DNA, the CDR3 is TGTGCCAGCAGTTTCCAGACAGCGGGATCGAGTGAAGCTTTCTTT. Amino acid sequence: CASSFQTAGSSEAFF. Using reference TRBV28 and TRBJ1-1 for the parts outside the CDR3, the full variable domain is DVKVTQSSRYLVKRTGEKVFLECVQDMDHENMFWYRQDPGLGLRLIYFSYDVKMKEKGDIPEGYSVSREKKERFSLILESASTNQTSMYLCASSFQTAGSSEAFFGQGTRLTVV.

The chain is built from TRBV11-3 and TRBJ1-4, with D maybe TRBD1 (6 bases). The CDR3 length is 14 residues. Trimming left V 5 bases short and J 6 bases short, with 13 bases between. Germline CDR1 SGHNT, CDR2 YENEEA. The CDR3 spells CASSPTGGHEKLFF. Written as DNA, the CDR3 is TGTGCCAGCAGCCCAACGGGGGGCCATGAAAAACTGTTTTTT.

V usage is TRBV11-3 and J usage is TRBJ1-2, with D maybe TRBD1 (5 bases). The germline CDR1 and CDR2 sequences are SGHNT and YENEEA. Trimming shortened V by 5 bases and J by 4 bases, and 17 bases separated the two germline ends. The CDR3 sequence is 15 residues long. The CDR3 coding sequence is TGTGCCAGCAGCCCGGGGGTGGCAGGAATCTATGGCTACACCTTC. Translation gives CASSPGVAGIYGYTF. Full variable domain (outside the CDR3, taken from reference TRBV11-3 and TRBJ1-2): EAGVVQSPRYKIIEKKQPVAFWCNPISGHNTLYWYLQNLGQGPELLIRYENEEAVDDSQLPKDRFSAERLKGVDSTLKIQPAELGDSAVYLCASSPGVAGIYGYTFGSGTRLTVV.

This chain connects TRBV2 to TRBJ1-4; no clear D. The CDR3 covers 14 residues. Between the trimmed V and J ends, which lost 2 bases and 5 bases, there was a span of 9 bases. Germline CDR1 SNHLY, CDR2 FYNNEI. CDR3 loop: CASSEYAGNEKLFF. The CDR3 nucleotides are TGTGCCAGCAGTGAATATGCGGGGAATGAAAAACTGTTTTTT.

V gene TRBV5-1 combines with J gene TRBJ2-3; D ambiguous. The CDR3 extends over 14 amino acids. From germline, CDR1 is SGHRS and CDR2 YFSETQ. Deletions cut 4 bases from V and 0 bases from J, with 9 bases between. CDR3 in amino acids: CASSPGASTDTQYF. The CDR3 nucleotides are TGCGCCAGCAGCCCCGGAGCTAGCACAGATACGCAGTATTTT.

The chain recombines TRBV7-8 with TRBJ2-1; 9 nucleotides align to TRBD2. J gave up 4 bases and V 6 bases, and 10 bases lay outside the gene matches. The CDR3 covers 16 residues. Per the germline V gene, CDR1 is SGHVS and CDR2 is FQNEAQ. The CDR3 region has the DNA TGTGCCAGCAGAGAGACTAGCGGTCCTAAATACAATGAGCAGTTCTTC. Its protein is CASRETSGPKYNEQFF.

The V gene is TRBV28, the J gene TRBJ1-1; weak D call: TRBD1 (5 bases). The CDR3 sequence is 12 residues long. V was clipped by 2 bases and J by 6 bases, with 7 bases between them. CDR1 is MDHEN and CDR2 is SYDVKM in the germline V gene. CDR3 protein: CASSLRGPEAFF. CDR3 nucleotide sequence: TGTGCCAGCAGTTTAAGGGGCCCTGAAGCTTTCTTT.

The chain employs TRBV11-2 and TRBJ1-6; 10 bases align to TRBD1. Per germline, CDR1 SGHAT and CDR2 FQNNGV. The CDR3 totals 17 residues. Unmatched junction bases numbered 6, after V lost 1 base and J lost 6 bases. Here the CDR3 reads CASSLGGGQGVNSPLHF. The CDR3 nucleotides are TGTGCCAGCAGCTTAGGTGGTGGACAGGGGGTTAATTCACCCCTCCACTTT.

The chain employs TRBV2 and TRBJ1-2; no clear D gene. Trimming left V 5 bases short and J 5 bases short, with 9 bases between. The germline gives CDR1 SNHLY, CDR2 FYNNEI. The CDR3 extends over 12 amino acids. The CDR3 nucleotides read TGTGCCAGCAGTCCAGTTTCGTATGGCTACACCTTC. Translation gives CASSPVSYGYTF.

V gene TRBV5-5 combines with J gene TRBJ2-1; TRBD1 aligns across 10 bases. J gave up 11 bases and V 4 bases, and 9 bases lay outside the gene matches. Germline CDR1 SGHKS, CDR2 YYEKEE (reference sequence). The length of the CDR3 is 14 residues. CDR3 DNA: TGTGCCAGCAGCGGTCCGGGACAGGGGTGGCAGCAGTTCTTC. Amino acids: CASSGPGQGWQQFF.

The chain uses TRBV7-3 and TRBJ2-7; D uncertain. CDR3 length: 12 amino acids. CDR1 is SGHTA, CDR2 FQGTGA, per germline. Trimming cost V 5 bases and J 6 bases, with 11 bases left between them. DNA for the CDR3: TGTGCCAGCAGCCAACCAAACTCCGAGCAGTACTTC. Protein product: CASSQPNSEQYF.

The chain uses TRBV29-1 and TRBJ1-1; perhaps TRBD1 as D (6 bases). Per germline, CDR1 SQVTM and CDR2 ANQGSEA. The germline V and J ends were trimmed by 6 bases and 5 bases, with 16 bases remaining between them. The CDR3 loop spans 13 amino acids. The CDR3 bases are TGCAGCGTCTGCACAGGGATTAGTACTGAAGCTTTCTTT. This encodes CSVCTGISTEAFF.

The chain combines TRBV23-1 with TRBJ2-2, with a tentative D call TRBD1 (5 bases). TRBV23-1 belongs to the ORF category, with a function that is uncertain. The germline V and J ends were trimmed by 9 bases and 0 bases, with 17 bases remaining between them. The CDR3 has 16 residues. CDR3 in DNA: TGCGCCAGGAACCCCAGGGCGTTTTCGAACACCGGGGAGCTGTTTTTT. The encoded protein is CARNPRAFSNTGELFF.

The V and J genes are TRBV19 and TRBJ2-1; no firm D call. V lost 3 bases to trimming and J lost 5 bases, with 11 bases between them. The CDR3 is 14 residues long. Per the germline V gene, CDR1 is LNHDA and CDR2 is SQIVND (reference sequence). The CDR3 loop reads CASSIYVNDNEQFF. The CDR3 DNA follows: TGTGCCAGTAGTATCTACGTTAACGACAATGAGCAGTTCTTC.

The chain has TRBV19 and TRBJ1-5; D not resolved. The CDR3 length is 14 residues. CDR1 and CDR2 (germline): LNHDA, SQIVND (reference sequence). Trimming stripped 8 bases from V and 0 bases from J, with 11 bases between. CDR3 nucleotide sequence: TGTGCCAGTTACGGGGTATATAGCAATCAGCCCCAGCATTTT. Translated, it gives CASYGVYSNQPQHF.